Below, 30 T cell receptor beta chains from the same sample are listed, as sequenced in a study of blood T cell repertoires in COVID-19. The data were produced by immunoSEQ multiplex PCR, yet TCRdb's version contains in-frame clones alone and is incomplete. The data show about 45,000 clones, with 65% to 85% seen just once and over 7% held by the top ten. Sequenced sample: peripheral blood. The receptors here all came from an elderly man in a cohort sampled during active COVID-19.

This chain connects TRBV27 to TRBJ2-7; maybe TRBD2 (6 bases). V lost 6 bases to trimming and J lost 7 bases, with 16 bases between them. The CDR3 runs 13 residues. From germline, CDR1 is MNHEY and CDR2 SMNVEV (reference sequence). CDR3 DNA sequence: TGTGCCAGCAGGAGGGCGGGGACGAGGGAGCAGTACTTC. Translated, it gives CASRRAGTREQYF.

CDR3 nucleotide sequence: TGTGCCAGCAGCCAGCGACAGTACGAGCAGTACTTC. Translated: CASSQRQYEQYF. V and J are TRBV3-1 (or the pseudogene TRBV3-2) and TRBJ2-7; maybe TRBD1 (5 bases). The CDR3 is 12 residues long. V was pared by 3 bases and J by 4 bases, with 7 bases between. Germline CDR1 reads LGHDT; CDR2 reads YNNKEL (reference sequence).

This clone was detected a few times. This chain uses TRBV5-4 with TRBJ2-1, with TRBD2 matching 10 bases. The CDR3 totals 16 residues. Germline V CDR1 and CDR2: SGHNT, YYREEE (reference sequence). V lost 4 bases to trimming and J lost 5 bases; unmatched junction nucleotides: 9. CDR3 sequence: CASSPFGLAADNEQFF. In nucleotides, the CDR3 is TGTGCCAGCAGCCCTTTCGGACTAGCGGCAGACAATGAGCAGTTCTTC. The full variable domain, completed using reference TRBV5-4 and TRBJ2-1, is ETGVTQSPTHLIKTRGQQVTLRCSSQSGHNTVSWYQQALGQGPQFIFQYYREEENGRGNFPPRFSGLQFPNYSSELNVNALELDDSALYLCASSPFGLAADNEQFFGPGTRLTVL.

The chain employs TRBV19 and TRBJ1-1; 7 bases fit TRBD1. With 5 bases clipped from V and 4 bases from J, the junction kept 7 bases outside the gene matches. The CDR3 extends over 14 amino acids. CDR1 and CDR2 from the germline V gene are LNHDA and SQIVND (reference sequence). The CDR3 nucleotides read TGTGCCAGTAGTCCATACAGGGGAAGCACTGAAGCTTTCTTT. Protein sequence: CASSPYRGSTEAFF.

The V and J genes are TRBV5-6 and TRBJ2-7; 13 nucleotides agree with TRBD2. J gave up 6 bases and V 3 bases, and 6 bases lay outside the gene matches. The CDR3 spans 15 residues. Germline CDR1 reads SGHDT; CDR2 reads YYEEEE. In nucleotides, the CDR3 is TGTGCCAGCAGCTGGACTAGCGGGAGTCCTCCCGAGCAGTACTTC. It codes for CASSWTSGSPPEQYF.

This clone appeared a few times. The chain is built from TRBV29-1 and TRBJ1-4, with TRBD1 matching over 9 bases. The CDR3 runs to 13 residues. The V gene's germline CDR1 is SQVTM and CDR2 ANQGSEA. V trimming: 4 bases; J trimming: 4 bases; junction bases outside the gene matches: 1. In DNA, the CDR3 is TGCAGCGTTGCGGGACAGGGTAATGAAAAACTGTTTTTT. Translated, it gives CSVAGQGNEKLFF.

The chain is built from TRBV27 and TRBJ1-1; D unclear. This CDR3 region has 13 residues. Trimming removed 8 bases at V and 1 base at J, with 11 bases between. CDR1 MNHEY and CDR2 SMNVEV come from the germline V gene (reference sequence). The CDR3 DNA follows: TGTGCCAGCGGTGAGCGGGAGAACACTGAAGCTTTCTTT. Residues: CASGERENTEAFF.

The chain links TRBV5-6 to TRBJ2-3; tentative D call: TRBD2 (5 bases). Trimming left V 2 bases short and J 6 bases short, with 19 bases between. The CDR3 covers 16 residues. The V gene's germline CDR1 is SGHDT and CDR2 YYEEEE. This CDR3 reads CASSLTPRTVGDTQYF. The CDR3 nucleotides are TGTGCCAGCAGCTTAACACCCCGGACTGTCGGTGATACGCAGTATTTT.

The V call is TRBV6-5, the J call TRBJ1-5, with D tentatively TRBD1 (5 bases). V shed 7 bases and J shed 0 bases, with 10 bases lying between them. The CDR3 extends over 14 amino acids. The V gene's germline CDR1 is MNHEY and CDR2 SVGAGI. The CDR3 reads CASTLTVSNQPQHF. CDR3 nucleotides: TGTGCCAGCACCCTGACAGTTAGCAATCAGCCCCAGCATTTT.

The chain joins TRBV15 to TRBJ2-5, with D possibly TRBD1 on 6 matching bases. The CDR3 runs 15 residues. Germline V gene lookup returns CDR1 LNHNV and CDR2 YYDKDF (reference sequence). V was shortened by 4 bases and J by 0 bases, with 12 bases between the two germline ends. The CDR3 sequence: CATSIQGTNQETQYF. In DNA form, the CDR3 reads TGTGCCACCAGCATCCAGGGGACCAACCAAGAGACCCAGTACTTC.

This clone has only one observation. The chain is built from TRBV19 and TRBJ2-3; 11 nucleotides align to TRBD2. Germline loops: CDR1 LNHDA, CDR2 SQIVND (reference sequence). The CDR3 spans 15 residues. The V gene end was trimmed by 7 bases and the J gene end by 7 bases; junction bases not matched to a gene: 10. CDR3 residues: CASTIALAGAYTQYF. CDR3 sequence (DNA): TGTGCCAGTACCATAGCACTAGCGGGGGCCTATACGCAGTATTTT.

The chain links TRBV28 to TRBJ1-4; 8 bases match TRBD1. Germline CDR1 and CDR2: MDHEN and SYDVKM. The CDR3 consists of 15 residues. J gave up 6 bases and V 7 bases, and 10 bases lay outside the gene matches. The CDR3 sequence: CASTTPAGGYEKLFF. In DNA form, the CDR3 reads TGTGCCAGCACCACCCCGGCAGGGGGCTATGAAAAACTGTTTTTT.

The J gene is TRBJ2-2, the V gene TRBV4-2, with a weak D call TRBD1 (5 bases). Looked up from germline, CDR1 is LGHNA and CDR2 is YNFKEQ. V was clipped by 1 base and J by 4 bases, with 13 bases between them. The CDR3 is 16 residues long. Written as DNA, the CDR3 is TGTGCCAGCAGCCAAGGGGTAGGGCAGGGCACCGGGGAGCTGTTTTTT. Translated, it gives CASSQGVGQGTGELFF.

This sequence joins TRBV28 and TRBJ2-7, with 10 bases matching TRBD2. The CDR3 covers 16 residues. V gave up 8 bases and J gave up 4 bases; unmatched junction bases: 14. Germline assignment: CDR1 MDHEN and CDR2 SYDVKM. The CDR3 spells CASGEGRASGSYEQYF. CDR3 coding DNA: TGTGCCAGCGGTGAAGGAAGAGCTAGCGGGAGTTACGAGCAGTACTTC. Drawing the rest from reference TRBV28 and TRBJ2-7, the complete variable domain is DVKVTQSSRYLVKRTGEKVFLECVQDMDHENMFWYRQDPGLGLRLIYFSYDVKMKEKGDIPEGYSVSREKKERFSLILESASTNQTSMYLCASGEGRASGSYEQYFGPGTRLTVT.

The gene calls are TRBV7-9 and TRBJ2-7; D is perhaps TRBD1 (5 bases). The CDR3 spans 14 residues. V dropped 4 bases and J dropped 4 bases, with 14 bases sitting between them. CDR1 is SEHNR, CDR2 FQNEAQ, per germline (reference sequence). The CDR3 DNA is TGTGCCAGCAGCTCAACAGGTGCGGAATACGAGCAGTACTTC. Amino acids: CASSSTGAEYEQYF.

The chain couples TRBV6-6 to TRBJ2-4, with 8 bases identical to TRBD1. This CDR3 has 15 amino acids. CDR1 MNHNY and CDR2 SVGAGI come from the germline V gene (reference sequence). V lost 6 bases and J lost 8; bases outside the gene matches: 12. In DNA form, the CDR3 reads TGTGCCAGCAGCCGACGAGCACAGGGGGGAGACATTCAGTACTTC. It specifies CASSRRAQGGDIQYF.

The chain has TRBV12-3 or TRBV12-4 and TRBJ1-1; the D is unclear. The CDR3 spans 12 residues. V lost 0 bases and J 10 bases, leaving 9 bases between the germline ends. CDR3 DNA: TGTGCCAGCAGTTTAGCGAATAGTTTAGCTTTCTTT. Translating gives CASSLANSLAFF.

V and J are TRBV6-5 and TRBJ1-5, with D possibly matching TRBD1 (5 bases). V was trimmed by 7 bases and J by 1 base, leaving 11 bases between them. The CDR3 is made up of 14 amino acids. Germline V gene data show CDR1 as MNHEY and CDR2 as SVGAGI. The CDR3: CASNAGPSNQPQHF. The CDR3 DNA is TGTGCCAGCAATGCAGGGCCGAGCAATCAGCCCCAGCATTTT.

The chain has TRBV5-1 and TRBJ2-7; 12 nucleotides align to TRBD2. The trim removed 3 bases at V and 0 bases at J, leaving 4 bases unmatched. The germline gives CDR1 SGHRS, CDR2 YFSETQ. The CDR3 totals 16 residues. The CDR3 region has the DNA TGCGCCAGCAGCTCGACGGGACTAGCGGGCTCCTACGAGCAGTACTTC. As protein: CASSSTGLAGSYEQYF.

The V call is TRBV2, the J call TRBJ2-3; 7 bases are a match to TRBD1. CDR3 size: 13 residues. Germline assignment: CDR1 SNHLY and CDR2 FYNNEI. V was pared by 6 bases and J by 1 base, with 1 base of the junction left unmatched. The DNA of the CDR3 is TGTGCCAGCAGGGGGACAGGCACAGATACGCAGTATTTT. This translates into CASRGTGTDTQYF. The complete variable domain, with remaining parts taken from reference TRBV2 and TRBJ2-3, reads EPEVTQTPSHQVTQMGQEVILRCVPISNHLYFYWYRQILGQKVEFLVSFYNNEISEKSEIFDDQFSVERPDGSNFTLKIRSTKLEDSAMYFCASRGTGTDTQYFGPGTRLTVL.

The V and J genes are TRBV3-1 (or the pseudogene TRBV3-2) and TRBJ1-2; D is perhaps TRBD1 (6 bases). Trimming removed 5 bases from V and 6 bases from J, with 10 bases in between. The germline CDR1 and CDR2 sequences are LGHDT and YNNKEL (reference sequence). The CDR3 length is 12 residues. In nucleotides, the CDR3 is TGTGCCAGCAGCATCCGACAGGATGGCTACACCTTC. Translation gives CASSIRQDGYTF.

The chain is built from TRBV24-1 and TRBJ2-2, with 7 bases lining up with TRBD1. The CDR3 totals 16 residues. CDR1 is KGHDR and CDR2 is SFDVKD in the germline V gene. The junction had 6 bases not matched to a gene; V was cut back by 0 bases and J by 6 bases. The DNA for the CDR3 is TGTGCCACCAGTGATTTGAAGGGGGCGAAGGCCGGGGAGCTGTTTTTT. Its protein product is CATSDLKGAKAGELFF.

The chain has TRBV10-3 and TRBJ2-3; TRBD1 aligns across 8 bases. The CDR3 totals 16 residues. CDR1 ENHRY and CDR2 SYGVKD come from the germline V gene. V lost 2 bases and J lost 1; bases outside the gene matches: 5. The CDR3 sequence is CAISEDQGQGTDTQYF. The DNA for the CDR3 is TGTGCCATCAGTGAGGATCAGGGACAGGGCACAGATACGCAGTATTTT.

The chain is built from TRBV9 and TRBJ2-5; 9 nucleotides agree with TRBD2. CDR1 is SGDLS, CDR2 YYNGEE, per germline. V lost 2 bases and J lost 1; bases outside the gene matches: 18. There are 20 residues in the CDR3. The CDR3 DNA sequence: TGTGCCAGCAGCGTCGAACAGGGGCGCGGCGGGAGGGCTGCCCAAGAGACCCAGTACTTC. The encoded protein is CASSVEQGRGGRAAQETQYF.

V is TRBV5-4 and J is TRBJ1-1; the D gene is possibly TRBD1 (5 bases). The germline gives CDR1 SGHNT, CDR2 YYREEE (reference sequence). V was shortened by 0 bases and J by 5 bases, with 11 bases between the two germline ends. There are 14 residues in the CDR3. The chain's CDR3 is CASSLVSGPTEAFF. The CDR3 DNA follows: TGTGCCAGCAGCTTGGTTTCAGGGCCAACTGAAGCTTTCTTT.

The chain employs TRBV28 and TRBJ1-2; D remains unclear. Per germline, CDR1 MDHEN and CDR2 SYDVKM. V lost 5 bases and J lost 4, with 11 bases in between. The CDR3 contains 13 residues. The CDR3 DNA follows: TGTGCCAGCAGTATCCCCCGAGGCTATGGCTACACCTTC. Translated, it gives CASSIPRGYGYTF.

This clone turned up a few times. This sequence joins TRBV7-6 and TRBJ1-5; D remains ambiguous. Trimming shortened V by 0 bases and J by 9 bases, and 6 bases separated the two germline ends. CDR3 length: 12 amino acids. Germline V gives CDR1 SGHVS, CDR2 FNYEAQ. The CDR3 bases are TGTGCCAGCAGCTTAGCAACTGGGCCCCAGCATTTT. This sequence encodes CASSLATGPQHF.

As to this clone: A clone one base away is much larger, so this may be a read error. The chain carries TRBV10-3 and TRBJ2-7; D might be TRBD1 (6 bases). The CDR3 has 16 amino acids. Germline loops: CDR1 ENHRY, CDR2 SYGVKD. The V and J ends lost 6 bases and 7 bases respectively, with 25 bases between them. The CDR3 sequence is CAIRENDRNPQKEQYF. Here the CDR3 DNA reads TGTGCCATCAGAGAGAATGACAGGAACCCGCAGAAGGAGCAGTACTTC.

The chain combines TRBV5-1 with TRBJ1-1, with TRBD1 identical over 7 bases. CDR1 is SGHRS and CDR2 is YFSETQ in the germline V gene. The CDR3 runs 15 residues. Trimming removed 3 bases from V and 0 bases from J; junction bases left unmatched: 5. The CDR3 DNA is TGCGCCAGCAGCTCGGGACAGCCTATGAACACTGAAGCTTTCTTT. It is translated as CASSSGQPMNTEAFF. The full variable domain, its missing parts supplied by reference TRBV5-1 and TRBJ1-1, is KAGVTQTPRYLIKTRGQQVTLSCSPISGHRSVSWYQQTPGQGLQFLFEYFSETQRNKGNFPGRFSGRQFSNSRSEMNVSTLELGDSALYLCASSSGQPMNTEAFFGQGTRLTVV.

This chain joins TRBV6-6 and TRBJ1-1; a possible D gene is TRBD1 (5 bases). The CDR3 runs to 13 residues. CDR1 and CDR2 (germline): MNHNY, SVGAGI (reference sequence). V was trimmed by 5 bases and J by 3 bases, leaving 10 bases between them. The CDR3 nucleotides read TGTGCCAGCAGTGTTGTCAGGGACACTGAAGCTTTCTTT. It codes for CASSVVRDTEAFF.